This entry lists 28 T cell receptor beta chains sequenced from one sample in a study of CXCR3-negative and CXCR3-positive naive CD8 T cells. Study-wide findings and caveats: Compared with CXCR3-negative naive cells, CXCR3-positive naive cells showed more hydrophobic TRB CDR3s.

These TCRs' antigens remain unknown. TRB cDNA was prepared as libraries by UMI-labeled 5' RACE. Using the 5' RACE reads, TCRdb records one entry per CDR3 protein without DNA. The sample has about 98,000 distinct CDR3 sequences; the top ten hold 1.1%. Material: naive CXCR3+ CD8+ T cells from blood. Noted subset: CD45RO-CCR7+CD27+CD95- naive CD8+ T cells expressing CXCR3 (TNR3+). Receptor source: a human donor in good health. Some clones in this sample may be carry-over from other donors' samples.

This sequence joins TRBV7-9 and TRBJ1-2; checking the TCRdb D call of TRBD1 is not possible without DNA. From germline, CDR1 is SEHNR and CDR2 FQNEAQ (reference sequence). The CDR3 totals 15 residues. CDR3 loop: CASSLVGTGPYGYTF.

CDR3 in amino acids: CASSPRTGTDKVQYF. The chain has TRBV7-6 and TRBJ2-7; there is no DNA to check the TCRdb D call of TRBD1. Germline V CDR1 and CDR2: SGHVS, FNYEAQ. The CDR3 is 15 residues long.

V and J are TRBV7-3 and TRBJ2-3; TCRdb outputs TRBD2, but without DNA this stays unchecked. CDR1 and CDR2 (germline): SGHTA, FQGTGA. This CDR3 is built from 15 residues. This CDR3 reads CASSLTGGRTDTQYF.

CDR3 in amino acids: CASSQLPGGDEQYF. V and J are TRBV4-1 and TRBJ2-7; TCRdb gives TRBD2 as the D gene, but with no DNA this cannot be confirmed. Germline lookup yields CDR1 MGHRA and CDR2 YSYEKL. The CDR3 is 14 residues long.

The rearrangement uses TRBV5-1 and TRBJ2-7; the D gene TCRdb calls, TRBD1, cannot be checked with no DNA. CDR1 is SGHRS and CDR2 is YFSETQ in the germline V gene. The CDR3 is 13 residues long. The CDR3 here is CASSATGGWEQYF.

This chain connects TRBV4-3 to TRBJ2-2; TCRdb gives TRBD2 as the D gene, but with no DNA this cannot be confirmed. Looked up from germline, CDR1 is LGHNA and CDR2 is YSLEER. This CDR3 is built from 16 residues. The CDR3 reads CASSQARAGGPGELFF.

The chain recombines TRBV29-1 with TRBJ2-7; TCRdb returns TRBD1, unconfirmable since there is no DNA. This CDR3 comprises 14 residues. The germline gives CDR1 SQVTM, CDR2 ANQGSEA. The CDR3 spells CSVEGTGDPYEQYF.

The chain combines TRBV7-8 with TRBJ2-7; the D call from TCRdb, TRBD2, cannot be confirmed without DNA. The CDR3 spans 17 residues. Germline CDR1 SGHVS, CDR2 FQNEAQ. This chain's CDR3 is CASSLRGTSGGIYEQYF.

The chain recombines TRBV7-2 with TRBJ2-3; TCRdb indicates TRBD2, and absent DNA this call remains unverified. This CDR3 region has 18 residues. Germline lookup yields CDR1 SGHTA and CDR2 FQGNSA. The CDR3 protein is CASSLATPLAGGDDTQYF. Variable domain in full (rest from reference TRBV7-2 and TRBJ2-3): GAGVSQSPSNKVTEKGKDVELRCDPISGHTALYWYRQSLGQGLEFLIYFQGNSAPDKSGLPSDRFSAERTGGSVSTLTIQRTQQEDSAVYLCASSLATPLAGGDDTQYFGPGTRLTVL.

The gene calls are TRBV29-1 and TRBJ2-3; the TCRdb call, TRBD1, lacks DNA for checking. The CDR3 sequence is 13 residues long. Germline V gives CDR1 SQVTM, CDR2 ANQGSEA. The CDR3 reads CSVGAGGTDTQYF.

The chain employs TRBV29-1 and TRBJ1-2. This CDR3 region has 11 residues. Per the germline V gene, CDR1 is SQVTM and CDR2 is ANQGSEA. The CDR3 protein is CSVLTDYGYTF.

V is TRBV27 and J is TRBJ2-7; TCRdb's D call of TRBD1 is untestable without DNA. The germline V gene has CDR1 MNHEY and CDR2 SMNVEV (reference sequence). The CDR3 covers 15 residues. Here the CDR3 reads CASSHNPTGAYEQYF.

CDR3 in amino acids: CASSDMFADTQYF. The gene calls are TRBV6-4 and TRBJ2-3. The CDR3 contains 13 residues. Germline CDR1 MRHNA, CDR2 SNTAGT.

V is TRBV28 and J is TRBJ2-5; TCRdb outputs TRBD2, but without DNA this stays unchecked. This CDR3 region has 14 residues. Germline V gene data show CDR1 as MDHEN and CDR2 as SYDVKM. Here the CDR3 reads CASRPLAGGETQYF.

V and J are TRBV2 and TRBJ2-2. CDR1 is SNHLY and CDR2 is FYNNEI in the germline V gene. CDR3 length: 14 residues. CDR3: CASSDLGYAGELFF.

The rearrangement uses TRBV7-9 and TRBJ2-3; TCRdb selects TRBD2, and the lack of DNA leaves this call unchecked. Germline CDR1 SEHNR, CDR2 FQNEAQ (reference sequence). The CDR3 is 14 amino acids. Here the CDR3 reads CASSLEGWSDTQYF.

The chain joins TRBV4-2 to TRBJ2-1. CDR3 length: 12 residues. Germline values: CDR1 LGHNA, CDR2 YNFKEQ. CDR3 amino acids: CASSHLANEQFF.

V and J are TRBV12-3 or TRBV12-4 and TRBJ2-1. This CDR3 spans 12 amino acids. The CDR3 protein is CATQGTSNEQFF.

This sequence joins TRBV29-1 and TRBJ2-2; TCRdb reports TRBD1, a call that lacks DNA to check it against. Germline V lookup: CDR1 SQVTM, CDR2 ANQGSEA. The CDR3 contains 14 residues. CDR3 sequence: CSVWDPTNTGELFF.

The chain joins TRBV7-9 to TRBJ1-4; absent DNA, TCRdb's TRBD1 call cannot be checked. Germline assignment: CDR1 SEHNR and CDR2 FQNEAQ (reference sequence). There are 17 residues in the CDR3. CDR3 sequence reads: CASRPGTGGFTNEKLFF.

The CDR3 sequence is CASRDYNGASGYTF. The chain links TRBV12-3 or TRBV12-4 to TRBJ1-2; the D call from TCRdb, TRBD1, cannot be confirmed without DNA. The CDR3 is made up of 14 amino acids.

The rearrangement joins TRBV20-1 to TRBJ2-1; TCRdb outputs TRBD1, but without DNA this stays unchecked. CDR3 length equals 14 residues. From germline, CDR1 is DFQATT and CDR2 SNEGSKA (reference sequence). CDR3 protein: CSGVGQNSYNEQFF.

J is TRBJ1-2 and V is TRBV4-3. The CDR3 totals 15 residues. The V gene's germline CDR1 is LGHNA and CDR2 YSLEER. The CDR3 spells CASSQVLGGVNGYTF.

The chain joins TRBV7-9 to TRBJ2-7; lacking DNA, the TRBD1 call made by TCRdb goes unchecked. This CDR3 is built from 14 residues. Germline loops: CDR1 SEHNR, CDR2 FQNEAQ (reference sequence). The chain's CDR3 is CASSSWDRVYEQYF.

The CDR3 sequence: CASCLQSRNYEQYF. J is TRBJ2-7 and V is TRBV6-1. CDR1 and CDR2 (germline): MNHNS, SASEGT. This CDR3 region has 14 residues.

The rearrangement links TRBV4-3 to TRBJ2-5; the D gene TCRdb calls, TRBD1, cannot be checked with no DNA. The CDR3 covers 16 residues. Per germline, CDR1 LGHNA and CDR2 YSLEER. This CDR3 reads CASSQGRQGGGETQYF.

The CDR3 region is CASLSGAGNEQFF. The V and J genes are TRBV6-5 and TRBJ2-1; TCRdb's D call, TRBD1, is unchecked because there is no DNA. In germline, CDR1 is MNHEY, CDR2 SVGAGI. This CDR3 is 13 amino acids long.

V usage is TRBV7-9 and J usage is TRBJ2-1; TCRdb names TRBD1, which stays unverified in the absence of DNA. Germline lookup yields CDR1 SEHNR and CDR2 FQNEAQ (reference sequence). The CDR3 extends over 15 amino acids. The CDR3 sequence: CASSSRDRVRNEQFF.